The 17 T cell receptor beta chains reported below all come from one sample, sequenced in a study of CD8+ T cells in alopecia areata. It was cDNA, reverse transcribed from extracted RNA, that served as the sequencing template. Assay: immunoSEQ multiplex PCR; the TCRdb copy retains only in-frame clones and omits some. Found here are 150,000 to 200,000 clones, roughly 58% of them singletons; the top ten hold about a sixth. The treatment: oral pan-JAK inhibitor, 5-10 mg twice daily. Sequences were derived from CD4+ T cells sorted from blood, sampled at approximately week 60, from a patient treated with tofacitinib. Receptors were obtained from a human donor with alopecia areata.

The chain employs TRBV7-8 and TRBJ2-1; D perhaps matches TRBD2 (7 bases). The germline V gene encodes CDR1 SGHVS and CDR2 FQNEAQ. Trimming cost V 5 bases and J 4 bases, with 21 bases left between them. The CDR3 covers 17 residues. The CDR3 spells CASSVLPAGAPYNEQFF. CDR3 sequence (DNA): TGTGCCAGCAGCGTACTGCCGGCGGGGGCCCCATACAATGAGCAGTTCTTC.

The CDR3 DNA is TGTGCCAGCAGTTACGTTTCAGGGGCCAGCAATGAAAAACTGTTTTTT. This sequence encodes CASSYVSGASNEKLFF. The chain carries TRBV6-5 and TRBJ1-4, with D maybe TRBD1 (6 bases). Trimming pared 2 bases from V and 5 bases from J, leaving 15 bases between. CDR3 length: 16 residues. Germline V gene sequence: CDR1 MNHEY, CDR2 SVGAGI.

Concerning this clone: Within the sample, other DNA sequences also encode this same CDR3. The chain combines TRBV30 with TRBJ1-1; D not certain. Trimming shortened V by 0 bases and J by 1 base, and 9 bases separated the two germline ends. Germline CDR1 GTSNPN, CDR2 SVGIG (reference sequence). The CDR3 contains 14 residues. In DNA, the CDR3 is TGTGCCTGGAGTGTACCGGGTGGGAACACTGAAGCTTTCTTT. Amino acid sequence: CAWSVPGGNTEAFF.

The chain couples TRBV15 to TRBJ2-5; 9 positions agree with TRBD1. This CDR3 comprises 14 residues. The J segment lost 5 bases and the V segment lost 6 bases, leaving 7 bases of the junction unmatched. Germline-derived CDR1 and CDR2 are LNHNV and YYDKDF (reference sequence). CDR3 DNA sequence: TGTGCCACCAGTCTAGACAGGGGGTCGGAGACCCAGTACTTC. Amino acid sequence: CATSLDRGSETQYF.

The rearrangement links TRBV5-6 to TRBJ1-6, with unresolved D. V was cut by 2 bases and J by 2 bases, with 8 bases left in between. The CDR3 sequence is 15 residues long. Germline V CDR1 and CDR2: SGHDT, YYEEEE. CDR3 amino acids: CASSFGSTYNSPLHF. The CDR3 region has the DNA TGTGCCAGCAGCTTCGGGAGTACCTATAATTCACCCCTCCACTTT. Based on the CDR3 plus reference TRBV5-6 and TRBJ1-6, the full variable domain is DAGVTQSPTHLIKTRGQQVTLRCSPKSGHDTVSWYQQALGQGPQFIFQYYEEEERQRGNFPDRFSGHQFPNYSSELNVNALLLGDSALYLCASSFGSTYNSPLHFGNGTRLTVT.

There are a few counts of this clone. The V and J genes are TRBV18 and TRBJ1-5; perhaps TRBD1 as D (5 bases). The CDR3 is made up of 18 amino acids. The V end was cut by 3 bases, the J end by 1 base, with 19 bases between. The germline gives CDR1 KGHSH, CDR2 LQKENI. The CDR3 protein is CASSPIFTGTDSNQPQHF. CDR3 in DNA: TGTGCCAGCTCACCTATCTTTACAGGAACCGACAGCAATCAGCCCCAGCATTTT.

This clone was picked up a small number of times. The rearrangement links TRBV6-6 to TRBJ2-5, with 7 positions matching TRBD1. There are 14 residues in the CDR3. V gave up 4 bases and J gave up 1 base; unmatched junction bases: 3. The V gene's germline CDR1 is MNHNY and CDR2 SVGAGI (reference sequence). CDR3 amino acids: CASSWGQSQETQYF. In DNA, the CDR3 is TGTGCCAGCAGTTGGGGACAGTCCCAAGAGACCCAGTACTTC.

The chain is built from TRBV30 and TRBJ2-2; maybe TRBD2 (6 bases). Trimming took off 5 bases at V and 8 bases at J, with 9 bases between the two ends. The CDR3 has 11 amino acids. CDR1 is GTSNPN and CDR2 is SVGIG in the germline V gene (reference sequence). The CDR3 coding sequence is TGTGCCTGGGCGGGATCGGGGGAGCTGTTTTTT. Amino acids: CAWAGSGELFF.

The chain combines TRBV7-2 with TRBJ2-7; the match to TRBD2 covers 10 bases. Germline V lookup: CDR1 SGHTA, CDR2 FQGNSA. Germline trimming cut 5 bases from V and 0 bases from J; bases unmatched to any gene: 4. The CDR3 runs 15 residues. The CDR3 DNA follows: TGTGCCAGCAGCCGTACTAGCGGGGACTCCTACGAGCAGTACTTC. It is translated as CASSRTSGDSYEQYF.

This clone occurred a few times. The rearrangement links TRBV29-1 to TRBJ1-1; D ambiguous. This CDR3 comprises 13 residues. Between the trimmed V and J ends, which lost 7 bases and 4 bases, there was a span of 16 bases. Germline V CDR1 and CDR2: SQVTM, ANQGSEA. Here the CDR3 DNA reads TGCAGCGCTTCGGAGGGCCCCAGCACTGAAGCTTTCTTT. Protein: CSASEGPSTEAFF.

This sequence joins TRBV20-1 and TRBJ2-5; D is undetermined. Per germline, CDR1 DFQATT and CDR2 SNEGSKA (reference sequence). The CDR3 loop spans 11 amino acids. The V end lost 5 bases, the J end lost 5 bases, and 9 bases lay between the germline ends. This chain's CDR3 is CSAWSRETQYF. The CDR3 nucleotides read TGCAGTGCTTGGTCAAGGGAGACCCAGTACTTC.

The rearrangement links TRBV7-8 to TRBJ2-7, with TRBD1 matching 7 bases. The germline V gene encodes CDR1 SGHVS and CDR2 FQNEAQ. The V and J ends lost 5 bases and 0 bases, in that order; junction bases with no gene match: 7. The CDR3 covers 15 residues. The CDR3 nucleotides read TGTGCCAGCAGCCGGAACAGGGGCCGCTCCTACGAGCAGTACTTC. Its protein product is CASSRNRGRSYEQYF. The full variable domain, rest sourced from reference TRBV7-8 and TRBJ2-7, is GAGVSQSPRYKVAKRGQDVALRCDPISGHVSLFWYQQALGQGPEFLTYFQNEAQLDKSGLPSDRFFAERPEGSVSTLKIQRTQQEDSAVYLCASSRNRGRSYEQYFGPGTRLTVT.

Only a few counts were recorded for this clone. The genes are TRBV4-2 and TRBJ2-6; D is unresolved. Germline V lookup: CDR1 LGHNA, CDR2 YNFKEQ. The CDR3 contains 17 residues. V was trimmed by 0 bases and J by 1 base, leaving 10 bases between them. CDR3 sequence (DNA): TGTGCCAGCAGCCAAGAAGGATCCTCATCTGGGGCCAACGTCCTGACTTTC. Protein: CASSQEGSSSGANVLTF.

A word on this clone: The same CDR3 arises from other DNA sequences in this sample as well. The chain uses TRBV7-2 and TRBJ1-6; no clear D gene. There are 13 residues in the CDR3. V was clipped by 5 bases and J by 7 bases, with 9 bases between them. The germline V gene has CDR1 SGHTA and CDR2 FQGNSA. DNA for the CDR3: TGTGCCAGCAGCCTCGACCCCAATTCACCCCTCCACTTT. Residues: CASSLDPNSPLHF.

This clone was counted only a few times. The chain recombines TRBV5-1 with TRBJ2-1; TRBD1 matches at 10 bases. CDR1 and CDR2 (germline): SGHRS, YFSETQ. The CDR3 covers 15 residues. The trim removed 1 base at V and 7 bases at J, leaving 5 bases unmatched. The CDR3, as DNA: TGCGCCAGCAGCTTGTGGGGACAGGGGTTGAATGAGCAGTTCTTC. It is translated as CASSLWGQGLNEQFF.

CDR3 coding DNA: TGTGCCAGCAGTTACCTGGCAGGCCTAGCTGAAGCTTTCTTT. Its protein is CASSYLAGLAEAFF. The chain carries TRBV6-5 and TRBJ1-1; D remains ambiguous. Trimming took 2 bases from V and 6 from J, leaving 13 bases between them. CDR3 length: 14 amino acids. CDR1 MNHEY and CDR2 SVGAGI come from the germline V gene.

V gene TRBV7-2 combines with J gene TRBJ2-7; D not resolved. Germline assignment: CDR1 SGHTA and CDR2 FQGNSA. The V end lost 0 bases, the J end lost 0 bases, and 6 bases lay between the germline ends. This CDR3 has 14 amino acids. CDR3 nucleotides: TGTGCCAGCAGCTTAGCTGGCGGCTCCTACGAGCAGTACTTC. Its translation: CASSLAGGSYEQYF.